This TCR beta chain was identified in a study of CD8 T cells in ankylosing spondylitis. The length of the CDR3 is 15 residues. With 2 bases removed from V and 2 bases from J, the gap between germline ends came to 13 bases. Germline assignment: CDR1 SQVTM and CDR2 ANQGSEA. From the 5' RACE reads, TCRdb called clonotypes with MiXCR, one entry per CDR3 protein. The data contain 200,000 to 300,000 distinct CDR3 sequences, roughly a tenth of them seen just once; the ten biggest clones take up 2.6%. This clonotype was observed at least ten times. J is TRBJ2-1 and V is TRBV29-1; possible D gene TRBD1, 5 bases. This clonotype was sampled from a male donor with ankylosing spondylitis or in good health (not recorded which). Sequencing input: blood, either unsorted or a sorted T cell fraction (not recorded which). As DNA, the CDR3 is TGCAGCGTTGAAAATAGGGGCGCCCCCTACAATGAGCAGTTCTTC. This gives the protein CSVENRGAPYNEQFF.